The 27 T cell receptor beta chains given below trace back to one sample, sequenced in a study of spatial heterogeneity in lung cancer. General study findings and limits: The study found that expanded intratumoral alpha and beta TCR counts tracked tumor mutation counts.

What these receptors recognize is not known. Time point here: sample taken at primary tumor resection. TCRdb itself ran the 5' RACE reads through MiXCR, one entry per CDR3 protein. Of 9,500 to 10,000 distinct CDR3 sequences in the sample, around 6% were seen once. The sequences come from lung tumor tissue, collected at surgery. Source of these receptors: a female donor with early-stage non-small cell lung cancer.

This clonotype was counted many times. The gene calls are TRBV27 and TRBJ1-5; D is unresolved. The ends were cut back, 1 base at V and 2 bases at J, with 12 bases in the middle. The CDR3 has 16 residues. CDR1 MNHEY and CDR2 SMNVEV come from the germline V gene (reference sequence). The CDR3 loop reads CASSLWGTEGNQPQHF. The CDR3 bases are TGTGCCAGCAGTTTATGGGGAACCGAAGGCAATCAGCCCCAGCATTTT.

The sample holds a few counts of this clonotype. This chain joins TRBV7-9 and TRBJ2-7; TRBD2 aligns across 10 bases. CDR3 length equals 16 residues. V was pared by 6 bases and J by 5 bases, with 13 bases of the junction left unmatched. Per germline, CDR1 SEHNR and CDR2 FQNEAQ (reference sequence). The CDR3 DNA reads as TGTGCCAGCAGACCCTCCGGAGCGGGAGGGAGTAACGAGCAGTACTTC. This codes for CASRPSGAGGSNEQYF.

This chain connects TRBV3-1 to TRBJ2-1, with D possibly matching TRBD2 (5 bases). Between the trimmed V and J ends, which lost 1 base and 0 bases, there was a span of 7 bases. Germline V gene lookup returns CDR1 LGHDT and CDR2 YNNKEL (reference sequence). The CDR3 extends over 15 amino acids. The CDR3 here is CASSQARGSYNEQFF. The CDR3 DNA reads TGTGCCAGCAGCCAAGCCCGGGGCTCCTACAATGAGCAGTTCTTC.

The CDR3: CASSPDRLQNSPLHF. The CDR3 DNA reads TGTGCCAGCAGTCCCGACAGACTCCAGAATTCACCCCTCCACTTT. The chain couples TRBV28 to TRBJ1-6; D is possibly TRBD1 (5 bases). V was shortened by 5 bases and J by 7 bases, with 15 bases between the two germline ends. This CDR3 is 15 amino acids long. Germline lookup yields CDR1 MDHEN and CDR2 SYDVKM. Combining the CDR3 with reference TRBV28 and TRBJ1-6 gives the whole variable domain DVKVTQSSRYLVKRTGEKVFLECVQDMDHENMFWYRQDPGLGLRLIYFSYDVKMKEKGDIPEGYSVSREKKERFSLILESASTNQTSMYLCASSPDRLQNSPLHFGNGTRLTVT.

This sequence joins TRBV6-2 or TRBV6-3 and TRBJ1-1, with TRBD1 as a possible D gene (5 bases). Trimming removed 6 bases from V and 4 bases from J, with 15 bases in between. Germline V gene sequence: CDR1 MNHEY, CDR2 SVGEGT. The CDR3 is made up of 14 amino acids. CDR3 sequence (DNA): TGTGCCAGCAGGGAAGGAGGGGCTGGCACTGAAGCTTTCTTT. As protein: CASREGGAGTEAFF.

This clonotype has a handful of counts. The chain employs TRBV21-1 and TRBJ2-7. TRBV21-1 is reported as a pseudogene. The CDR3 consists of 12 residues. CDR3 DNA: TGTGCCAGCATCAACGGCTCCTACGAGCAGTACGTC. This codes for CASINGSYEQYV.

This clonotype was found many times. The CDR3 here is CSASLGTRFASNQPQHF. CDR3 DNA: TGCAGTGCGAGTCTCGGGACAAGGTTCGCTAGCAATCAGCCCCAGCATTTT. The chain joins TRBV20-1 to TRBJ1-5, with a possible D match to TRBD1 (6 bases). Per germline, CDR1 DFQATT and CDR2 SNEGSKA (reference sequence). CDR3 length equals 17 residues. Between the trimmed V and J ends, which lost 6 bases and 0 bases, there was a span of 21 bases.

There are a few counts of this clonotype. The chain links TRBV6-1 to TRBJ2-7; no clear D gene. V lost 6 bases and J lost 7, with 16 bases in between. Per germline, CDR1 MNHNS and CDR2 SASEGT. This CDR3 region has 13 residues. CDR3 amino acids: CASRPHRLGEQYF. As DNA, the CDR3 is TGTGCCAGCAGGCCACACCGTCTCGGGGAGCAGTACTTC.

This clonotype was seen many times. CDR3 DNA: TGCAGCTGTTCAGGTCAGGGCACTGAAGCTTTCTTT. Amino acid sequence: CSCSGQGTEAFF. V is TRBV29-1 and J is TRBJ1-1; D may be TRBD1 (5 bases). With 8 bases removed from V and 4 bases from J, the gap between germline ends came to 14 bases. Germline V gene data show CDR1 as SQVTM and CDR2 as ANQGSEA. This CDR3 contains 12 residues.

The chain is built from TRBV7-3 and TRBJ2-5; 8 bases align to TRBD1. Looked up from germline, CDR1 is SGHTA and CDR2 is FQGTGA. With 5 bases clipped from V and 0 bases from J, the junction kept 5 bases outside the gene matches. The CDR3 is made up of 15 amino acids. The CDR3 DNA follows: TGTGCCAGCAGCCCACGGACAGGGAACCAAGAGACCCAGTACTTC. Translation: CASSPRTGNQETQYF.

This clonotype was observed a handful of times. The V gene is TRBV20-1, the J gene TRBJ2-3, with 10 bases aligning to TRBD1. The CDR3 has 16 residues. The V gene's germline CDR1 is DFQATT and CDR2 SNEGSKA (reference sequence). V gave up 3 bases and J gave up 6 bases; unmatched junction bases: 12. CDR3 sequence (DNA): TGCAGTGCTAGCGCGGACAGGGGGTCGTGGGCCGATACGCAGTATTTT. It specifies CSASADRGSWADTQYF.

This clonotype was counted only a few times. V is TRBV7-2 and J is TRBJ2-3, with 9 bases aligning to TRBD2. The V and J ends lost 8 bases and 4 bases, in that order; junction bases with no gene match: 7. The CDR3 has 14 amino acids. Germline-derived CDR1 and CDR2 are SGHTA and FQGNSA. The CDR3 nucleotides read TGTGCCAGCGCCGTAGCGGGGGCTGCAGATACGCAGTATTTT. Residues: CASAVAGAADTQYF.

This clonotype was seen more than once but under ten times. The chain carries TRBV5-1 and TRBJ1-1; D not certain. V dropped 2 bases and J dropped 6 bases, with 5 bases sitting between them. This CDR3 is built from 11 residues. Germline V lookup: CDR1 SGHRS, CDR2 YFSETQ. Written as DNA, the CDR3 is TGCGCCAGCAGCTTAGAATCTGAAGCTTTCTTT. Its translation is CASSLESEAFF.

This clonotype was counted ten times or more. The chain recombines TRBV7-9 with TRBJ2-6; TRBD1 might be the D (5 bases). V dropped 5 bases and J dropped 0 bases, with 14 bases sitting between them. Germline V gene lookup returns CDR1 SEHNR and CDR2 FQNEAQ (reference sequence). CDR3 length equals 17 residues. CDR3: CASSRNGAYSGANVLTF. The CDR3 nucleotides are TGTGCCAGCAGCCGGAATGGGGCCTACTCTGGGGCCAACGTCCTGACTTTC.

By share, this clonotype counts as medium-sized. This chain links TRBV11-1 with TRBJ2-3; TRBD2 aligns across 11 bases. This CDR3 spans 16 amino acids. Germline CDR1 SGHAT, CDR2 FQDESV (reference sequence). Trimming removed 5 bases from V and 1 base from J; junction bases left unmatched: 5. The CDR3 nucleotides read TGTGCCAGCAGCCCACGACTAGCGGGGCGCACAGATACGCAGTATTTT. It is translated as CASSPRLAGRTDTQYF. The full variable domain, rest sourced from reference TRBV11-1 and TRBJ2-3, is EAEVAQSPRYKITEKSQAVAFWCDPISGHATLYWYRQILGQGPELLVQFQDESVVDDSQLPKDRFSAERLKGVDSTLKIQPAELGDSAMYLCASSPRLAGRTDTQYFGPGTRLTVL.

The CDR3 DNA reads TGTGCCAGCACCCTTCCGCGACTAGCGGGGGTCTACGAGCAGTACGTC. Protein sequence: CASTLPRLAGVYEQYV. The chain joins TRBV27 to TRBJ2-7; 12 bases match TRBD2. This CDR3 has 16 amino acids. The germline gives CDR1 MNHEY, CDR2 SMNVEV (reference sequence). V lost 7 bases, J lost 3 bases, and 10 bases stayed unmatched.

This clonotype has more than one count but fewer than ten. J is TRBJ2-3 and V is TRBV7-2; 10 nucleotides align to TRBD1. The V gene's germline CDR1 is SGHTA and CDR2 FQGNSA. With 1 base clipped from V and 4 bases from J, the junction kept 2 bases outside the gene matches. The CDR3 totals 15 residues. CDR3 coding DNA: TGTGCCAGCAGCTTAGATGGGACAGGGGCAGATACGCAGTATTTT. Translated: CASSLDGTGADTQYF. The full variable domain, completed using reference TRBV7-2 and TRBJ2-3, is GAGVSQSPSNKVTEKGKDVELRCDPISGHTALYWYRQSLGQGLEFLIYFQGNSAPDKSGLPSDRFSAERTGGSVSTLTIQRTQQEDSAVYLCASSLDGTGADTQYFGPGTRLTVL.

This chain joins TRBV20-1 and TRBJ1-2; D unclear. V lost 2 bases and J lost 3, with 16 bases in between. CDR1 is DFQATT, CDR2 SNEGSKA, per germline (reference sequence). This CDR3 is 15 amino acids long. This CDR3 reads CSARNPTQGHYGYTF. DNA for the CDR3: TGCAGTGCTAGAAACCCAACCCAAGGGCACTATGGCTACACCTTC.

This clonotype has ten or more counts. The chain combines TRBV18 with TRBJ2-3, with D perhaps TRBD1 (6 bases). V was trimmed by 4 bases and J by 1 base, leaving 9 bases between them. The CDR3 has 14 amino acids. The V gene's germline CDR1 is KGHSH and CDR2 LQKENI. CDR3 sequence (DNA): TGTGCCAGCTCACGGAGACAGGGCACAGATACGCAGTATTTT. As protein: CASSRRQGTDTQYF.

The CDR3 reads CASSLRTGVNEQFF. The CDR3 coding sequence is TGTGCCAGCAGTTTGAGGACAGGGGTCAATGAGCAGTTCTTC. This chain uses TRBV12-3 or TRBV12-4 with TRBJ2-1; TRBD1 agrees at 9 bases. Trimming cost V 3 bases and J 6 bases; bases outside gene matches: 3. The CDR3 sequence is 14 residues long.

There are a few counts of this clonotype. The chain couples TRBV20-1 to TRBJ2-1; D not certain. Germline V gene lookup returns CDR1 DFQATT and CDR2 SNEGSKA (reference sequence). The CDR3 sequence is 15 residues long. V was pared by 5 bases and J by 8 bases, with 22 bases between. CDR3 sequence: CSADSSELPSDEQFF. The DNA of the CDR3 is TGCAGTGCTGACTCCTCGGAACTCCCATCGGATGAGCAGTTCTTC.

This clonotype was recorded many times. The chain uses TRBV20-1 and TRBJ2-7; no clear D. The CDR3 has 11 residues. Germline V gene sequence: CDR1 DFQATT, CDR2 SNEGSKA (reference sequence). Trimming stripped 2 bases from V and 2 bases from J, with 4 bases between. This chain's CDR3 is CSARLAYEQYF. The CDR3, as DNA: TGCAGTGCTAGACTAGCCTACGAGCAGTACTTC.

This chain connects TRBV28 to TRBJ2-1; 9 positions match TRBD1. The V segment lost 6 bases and the J segment 4 bases; nucleotides outside the gene matches: 7. In germline, CDR1 is MDHEN, CDR2 SYDVKM. The CDR3 loop spans 15 amino acids. CDR3 DNA sequence: TGTGCCAGCAGCCCGCCGGGACAGGGATACAATGAGCAGTTCTTC. Its translation is CASSPPGQGYNEQFF.

The chain has TRBV28 and TRBJ2-1; TRBD2 matches 8 bases. Trimming cost V 5 bases and J 3 bases; bases outside gene matches: 6. This CDR3 comprises 15 residues. The germline gives CDR1 MDHEN, CDR2 SYDVKM. CDR3 protein: CASSPMGLDYNEQFF. In DNA form, the CDR3 reads TGTGCCAGCAGTCCCATGGGACTAGACTACAATGAGCAGTTCTTC.

This clonotype qualifies as medium-sized. The rearrangement uses TRBV7-2 and TRBJ2-7; 9 nucleotides line up with TRBD1. Trimming took 5 bases from V and 1 from J; bases not matched to a gene: 3. In germline, CDR1 is SGHTA, CDR2 FQGNSA. This CDR3 spans 14 amino acids. CDR3 region: CASSLDRGSYEQYV. DNA for the CDR3: TGTGCCAGCAGCCTCGACAGGGGGTCCTACGAGCAGTACGTC.

This clonotype was seen repeatedly, ten times or more. This chain connects TRBV28 to TRBJ2-1; no reliable D call. Deletions cut 2 bases from V and 9 bases from J, with 11 bases between. Per germline, CDR1 MDHEN and CDR2 SYDVKM. This CDR3 has 13 amino acids. CDR3 amino acids: CASSLPVRLEQFF. CDR3 coding DNA: TGTGCCAGCAGTTTACCAGTCCGGCTTGAGCAGTTCTTC. The whole variable domain, remainder taken from reference TRBV28 and TRBJ2-1, is DVKVTQSSRYLVKRTGEKVFLECVQDMDHENMFWYRQDPGLGLRLIYFSYDVKMKEKGDIPEGYSVSREKKERFSLILESASTNQTSMYLCASSLPVRLEQFFGPGTRLTVL.

This clonotype was picked up many times. The chain is built from TRBV7-2 and TRBJ1-1, with unresolved D. This CDR3 is built from 12 residues. The V end was cut by 1 base, the J end by 5 bases, with 5 bases between. Germline assignment: CDR1 SGHTA and CDR2 FQGNSA. CDR3 in DNA: TGTGCCAGCAGCTTAGGGCGGACTGAAGCTTTCTTT. Translating gives CASSLGRTEAFF.